A selection of T cell receptor beta chains follows, all from one sample in a study of beta chain features in type 1 diabetes. Sequencing was performed with immunoSEQ multiplex PCR; in TCRdb, only in-frame clones are kept and a portion is missing. The sample includes approximately 260,000 clones, roughly 20% of them seen just once. Sequencing was carried out using naive CD4+ T cells from blood. Receptors originate from a woman in her 40s with type 1 diabetes. CDR3s include the opening cysteine and the closing phenylalanine or tryptophan. A D gene is named only where the DNA matches it firmly. Rows may omit the clone size; those that give it use once, few, many or a size class.

TRBV30,-,-,TRBJ1-2,TGTGCCTGGAGTGTACTGGCGGGGGGCGGCTACACCTTC,CAWSVLAGGGYTF
TRBV29-1,few,-,TRBJ2-5,TGCAGCGTTGCCGGGACTGAGCAAGAGACCCAGTACTTC,CSVAGTEQETQYF
TRBV9,-,TRBD2,TRBJ2-1,TGTGCCAGCAGCGGGGCTAGCGGGATGGATGAGCAGTTCTTC,CASSGASGMDEQFF
TRBV9,few,TRBD2,TRBJ2-1,TGTGCCAGCAGCGTAGCCACTAGCGGGAATGAGCAGTTCTTC,CASSVATSGNEQFF
TRBV6-6,few,-,TRBJ2-1,TGTGCCAGCAGGGCGGGTAGCTCCTACAATGAGCAGTTCTTC,CASRAGSSYNEQFF
TRBV19,few,TRBD1,TRBJ2-5,TGTGCCACCATTGCCACAGGGGGCGAAGAGACCCAGTACTTC,CATIATGGEETQYF
TRBV5-1,few,-,TRBJ1-5,TGCGCCAGCAGCTTAGACTTCAATCAGCCCCAGCATTTT,CASSLDFNQPQHF
TRBV5-1,few,TRBD1,TRBJ2-2,TGCGCCAGCAGCCTCGACAGGGGATGGACCGGGGAGCTGTTTTTT,CASSLDRGWTGELFF
TRBV15,-,TRBD2,TRBJ2-3,TGTGCCACCAGCGAGAGGGGCGGGGGTGCGGATACGCAGTATTTT,CATSERGGGADTQYF
TRBV2,-,-,TRBJ1-1,TGTGCCAGCACCGAACAGTTACCGAACACTGAAGCTTTCTTT,CASTEQLPNTEAFF
TRBV29-1,few,-,TRBJ2-2,TGCAGCGTTGGTCGTCCCGGGGAGCTGTTTTTT,CSVGRPGELFF
TRBV9,-,TRBD1,TRBJ1-1,TGTGCCAGCAGCGTAGTCCCAGGGGGCTACACTGAAGCTTTCTTT,CASSVVPGGYTEAFF
TRBV10-3,-,-,TRBJ1-5,TGTGCCATCAGAGACTTCGGCAATCAGCCCCAGCATTTT,CAIRDFGNQPQHF
TRBV5-1,few,-,TRBJ2-3,TGCGCCAGCAGCCCCGGGACTAGCACAGATACGCAGTATTTT,CASSPGTSTDTQYF
TRBV29-1,few,-,TRBJ1-5,TGCAGCGTTGAACCCCTAGGGAAAAGGAGGTATAAGGAGCCCCAGCATTTT,CSVEPLGKRRYKEPQHF
TRBV29-1,-,TRBD1,TRBJ1-1,TGCAGCGCCGAAGAGGGGGACAGCTCCCCGAATGCAGCTTTCTTT,CSAEEGDSSPNAAFF
TRBV19,few,TRBD2,TRBJ2-1,TGTGCCAGTATGTGGTTCGGCGGGAGGGGCCACAATGAGCAGTTCTTC,CASMWFGGRGHNEQFF
TRBV2,few,-,TRBJ2-1,TGTGCCAGCAAGGGGGGGAGCTCCTACAATGAGCAGTTCTTC,CASKGGSSYNEQFF
TRBV29-1,few,-,TRBJ1-3,TGCAGCGTTGAATTGGGGCTCGGGAGCTCTGGAAACACCATATATTTT,CSVELGLGSSGNTIYF
TRBV19,-,-,TRBJ1-1,TGTGCCAGTACCACGGCTTTCCGAGGAACTGAAGCTTTCTTT,CASTTAFRGTEAFF
TRBV5-4,-,-,TRBJ2-1,TGTGCCAGCCAACCCTGGGGGGTCAATGAGCAGTTCTTC,CASQPWGVNEQFF
TRBV4-3,-,-,TRBJ1-6,TGCGCCAGCAGCCAAGAAACAGTCGGTTCACCCCTCCACTTT,CASSQETVGSPLHF
TRBV7-9,-,TRBD1,TRBJ2-5,TGTGCCAGCAGCTTGACAGGGGGCTTGGAGACCCAGTACTTC,CASSLTGGLETQYF
TRBV9,-,-,TRBJ2-2,TGTGCCAGCAGCGTGGGACGGGAGCGCACCGGGGAGCTGTTTTTT,CASSVGRERTGELFF
TRBV7-2,-,TRBD1,TRBJ1-2,TGTGCCAGCACCCCACGGGACAGGGCCTATGGCTACACCTTC,CASTPRDRAYGYTF
TRBV2,few,-,TRBJ1-6,TGTGCCAGCAGTGATCTACCCTCCAATTCACCCCTCCACTTT,CASSDLPSNSPLHF
TRBV4-3,few,-,TRBJ1-4,TGCGCCAGCAGCCATGTCATAGGAACTAGTGAAAAACTGTTTTTT,CASSHVIGTSEKLFF
TRBV5-1,-,-,TRBJ2-1,TGCGCCAGCAGCTTGGCGGGAGCTAACTACAATGAGCAGTTCTTC,CASSLAGANYNEQFF
TRBV7-2,-,-,TRBJ1-1,TGTGCCAGCAGCTTGTCTGTTGACACTGAAGCTTTCTTT,CASSLSVDTEAFF
TRBV29-1,-,TRBD2,TRBJ2-1,TGCAGCGTCCTCAGAGGACTAGCGGATACAATTGATGAGCAGTTCTTC,CSVLRGLADTIDEQFF
TRBV7-2,-,-,TRBJ2-7,TGTGCCAGCAGCTATAGGGGAGAGCAGTACTTC,CASSYRGEQYF
TRBV7-6,-,-,TRBJ1-2,TGTGCCAGCAGCCGTCTATTTAAGGCGGATGGCTACACCTTC,CASSRLFKADGYTF
TRBV5-1,few,-,TRBJ2-5,TGCGCCAGCAGCTTCTCGAGCTCACAAGAGACCCAGTACTTC,CASSFSSSQETQYF
TRBV4-2,few,-,TRBJ2-1,TGTGCCAGCAGCCGGCAGGAGGCAGAGCAGTTCTTC,CASSRQEAEQFF
TRBV7-9,-,-,TRBJ2-5,TGTGCCAGCAGCTTTCCGGGGGAGGAGACCCAGTACTTC,CASSFPGEETQYF
TRBV5-4,-,TRBD1,TRBJ2-6,TGTGCCAGCAGCGAGGGACAGGGTTTCCCTGGGGCCAACGTCCTGACTTTC,CASSEGQGFPGANVLTF
TRBV6-6,-,TRBD1,TRBJ2-7,TGTGCCAGCAGTTACTCGAGACAGGGGATCTACGAGCAGTACTTC,CASSYSRQGIYEQYF
TRBV11-2,-,TRBD2,TRBJ2-1,TGTGCCAGCAGCTTACGGCTAGCGGGAGACAGGTCCTACAATGAGCAGTTCTTC,CASSLRLAGDRSYNEQFF
TRBV5-1,-,TRBD2,TRBJ2-1,TGCGCCAGCAGCTTGGTCCTCACTAGCGGCCTTGGGAATGAGCAGTTCTTC,CASSLVLTSGLGNEQFF
TRBV30,few,TRBD1,TRBJ1-1,TGTGCCTGGAGTGTATCGACAGGGGACACTGAAGCTTTCTTT,CAWSVSTGDTEAFF
TRBV9,-,TRBD2,TRBJ2-1,TGTGCCAGCAGCGTAGAAGAGCGGGGGGCCTTTAGCTCCTACAATGAGCAGTTCTTC,CASSVEERGAFSSYNEQFF
TRBV5-6,few,-,TRBJ2-5,TGTGCCAGCAGCTCGGACAGGGAGGGGACCCAGTACTTC,CASSSDREGTQYF